The 5 T cell receptor beta chains given below trace back to one sample, sequenced in a study of blood T cell repertoires in COVID-19. Here immunoSEQ multiplex PCR was the method, and the copy in TCRdb shows in-frame clones only, minus some. The table includes a few hundred thousand clones, 65% to 85% detected once. Sequencing input: peripheral blood. The origin of the receptors is a person in their 70s with COVID-19, enrolled during active disease.

This chain connects TRBV5-4 to TRBJ1-2; 7 bases align to TRBD1. The germline V gene encodes CDR1 SGHNT and CDR2 YYREEE (reference sequence). This CDR3 comprises 11 residues. J gave up 4 bases and V 8 bases, and 2 bases lay outside the gene matches. CDR3 residues: CASGDSYGYTF. The CDR3 nucleotides are TGTGCCAGTGGGGACAGCTATGGCTACACCTTC. Full variable domain (remainder filled in from reference TRBV5-4 and TRBJ1-2): ETGVTQSPTHLIKTRGQQVTLRCSSQSGHNTVSWYQQALGQGPQFIFQYYREEENGRGNFPPRFSGLQFPNYSSELNVNALELDDSALYLCASGDSYGYTFGSGTRLTVV.

This chain links TRBV9 with TRBJ2-3; 7 nucleotides match TRBD2. V was clipped by 7 bases and J by 5 bases; unmatched bases: 10. This CDR3 is 14 amino acids long. Germline V lookup: CDR1 SGDLS, CDR2 YYNGEE. CDR3 DNA: TGTGCCAGCGGGGGAGCGGGGTGGGAAGATACGCAGTATTTT. It is translated as CASGGAGWEDTQYF.

J is TRBJ1-1 and V is TRBV11-2, with TRBD1 matching over 9 bases. V shed 2 bases, J shed 3 bases, and the junction held 4 bases outside the gene matches. CDR3 length: 15 residues. Germline V gene sequence: CDR1 SGHAT, CDR2 FQNNGV. CDR3 in amino acids: CASSLMTGGDTEAFF. DNA of the CDR3: TGTGCCAGCAGCTTAATGACAGGGGGGGACACTGAAGCTTTCTTT.

This chain joins TRBV28 and TRBJ2-7, with D unclear. The V gene lost 5 bases and the J gene lost 3 bases, with 8 bases spanning the gap. The CDR3 contains 12 residues. Germline lookup yields CDR1 MDHEN and CDR2 SYDVKM. For the CDR3, the DNA is TGTGCCAGCAGTGCCGCAGTCTACGAGCAGTACTTC. It specifies CASSAAVYEQYF.

The V call is TRBV5-1, the J call TRBJ2-6, with 11 bases aligning to TRBD2. After removal of 4 bases from V and 0 bases from J, the junction contained 9 bases not matched to a gene. This CDR3 is built from 19 residues. The germline CDR1 and CDR2 sequences are SGHRS and YFSETQ. CDR3 region: CASSGPTSGGLSGANVLTF. The CDR3 nucleotides are TGCGCCAGCAGCGGCCCTACTAGCGGGGGTCTCTCTGGGGCCAACGTCCTGACTTTC.